This TCR beta chain originates from a study of blood T cell repertoires in COVID-19. Per the original methods: Reference gene primers were amplified, and this amplification served to estimate nucleated cell counts. Generated by immunoSEQ multiplex PCR, the TCRdb table keeps only in-frame clones and is missing some. V, J and clone size are those of that table, while D and trimming were read from the DNA. The data hold under 80,000 clones, with more than 80% observed a single time. The CDR3 length is 14 residues. Trimming pared 8 bases from V and 0 bases from J, leaving 14 bases between. Germline V gene sequence: CDR1 MNHNY, CDR2 SVGAGI (reference sequence).

The V call is TRBV6-6, the J call TRBJ2-7; possibly TRBD2 for D (5 bases). Sequenced material: peripheral blood. The source of this sequence is a woman aged 80 or over with active COVID-19. The CDR3 region has the DNA TGTGCCAGCCTCGGCCTGGGGAGCTCCTACGAGCAGTACTTC. Translating gives CASLGLGSSYEQYF.